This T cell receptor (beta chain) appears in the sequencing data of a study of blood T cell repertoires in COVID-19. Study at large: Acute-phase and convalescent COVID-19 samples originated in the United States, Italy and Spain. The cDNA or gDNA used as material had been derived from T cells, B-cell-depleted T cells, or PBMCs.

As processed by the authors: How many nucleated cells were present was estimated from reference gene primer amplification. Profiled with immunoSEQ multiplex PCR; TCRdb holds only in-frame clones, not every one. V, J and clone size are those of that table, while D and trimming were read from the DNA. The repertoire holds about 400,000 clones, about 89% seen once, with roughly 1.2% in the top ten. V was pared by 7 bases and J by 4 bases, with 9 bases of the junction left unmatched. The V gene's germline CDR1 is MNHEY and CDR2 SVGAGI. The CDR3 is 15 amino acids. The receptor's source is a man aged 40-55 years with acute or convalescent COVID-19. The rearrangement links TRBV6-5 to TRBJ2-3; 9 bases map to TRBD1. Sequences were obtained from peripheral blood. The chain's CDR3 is CASTWTGVGADTQYF. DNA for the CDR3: TGTGCCAGCACCTGGACAGGGGTGGGCGCAGATACGCAGTATTTT.